This T cell receptor (beta chain) was identified in a study of blood T cell repertoires in COVID-19 (dated by TCRdb to the early 2020s). Broadly, across the study: Samples covering the acute and convalescent phases of COVID-19 were provided by collaborators in the United States, Italy and Spain. The prospective study material was composed of cDNA or gDNA derived from T cells, B-cell-depleted T cells, or PBMCs. Subjects who had been exposed to COVID-19, were actively infected with it, or had recovered from it provided the deeply sampled blood TCRbeta repertoires that made up the dataset. The repertoires were made available in a free public database intended to serve as a resource for research on the immune response to SARS-CoV-2. Samples were obtained from the ongoing ImmuneRACE study (first 160 participants) and from 1,254 subjects provided by 6 global collaborators. Nearly every sample came with metadata listing a de-identified subject ID, COVID-19 status, age in years and sex. Where available, HLA class I and class II types were taken from metadata supplied by the sample provider and were not determined by assay-based typing.

The investigation overall reported the following: Clinical and demographic metadata were provided uncurated, with the amount varying by source and participant.

Each collaborating institution followed its own protocols to collect whole blood in K2EDTA tubes. For TCRbeta analysis, collaborator samples were shipped as frozen whole blood, as isolated PBMCs, or as DNA extracted from either sample type. In this sample, this clone turned up a few times. Its antigen is unknown. One base away there is no much larger clone; base qualities are not given. From the cysteine through the phenylalanine, the CDR3 covers 15 amino acids. CDR3 DNA is the only sequence kept; it has 45 bases, read in frame from the first base. As encoded in the germline V gene, CDR1 is SGHRS while CDR2 is YFSETQ. The V end loses 1 base and the J end loses 7 bases, and a stretch of 14 bases separates them. TCRbeta CDR3 regions were amplified from genomic DNA by means of the immunoSEQ Assay, a bias-controlled multiplex PCR. The original methods were these. Nucleated cell counts per sample were estimated from amplification of reference gene primers within the assay. To quantify the absolute abundance of each unique TCRbeta CDR3 rearrangement, sequence reads were collapsed and filtered. For each sample, productive Simpson clonality was calculated by taking the square root of Simpson's diversity index across productive rearrangements. In TCRdb, the immuneACCESS table is reduced to in-frame sequences with V and J assigned. These tables do not hold every clone; where another copy was compared, an unresolved V gene accounts for under half, and the others remain unexplained. V and J calls and clone size follow that table, whereas D and trimming were derived from the DNA. In this sample the table shows fewer than 150,000 clones, roughly 85% of which occur a single time. Jointly, the top ten make up 4.3% of the sample.

This sequence uses TRBV5-1 and TRBJ2-2, and possibly TRBD1, on 6 matching bases. The specimen sequenced was peripheral blood. The receptor's source is a human donor in a cohort sampled during active COVID-19. The DNA reads as follows: TGCGCCAGCAGCTTGCTTGGCAGGGGTGGCGGGGAGCTGTTTTTT. Translated, it reads CASSLLGRGGGELFF.